This T cell receptor beta chain was sequenced during a study of cytomegalovirus exposure and HLA in healthy donors. Study-level results: A later analysis found common viral pathogens apparently linked to several of the most significant clusters. A later analysis linked 15,000 to 20,000 TCR beta sequences to HLA alleles at 0.05 false discovery rate. A list of 150 or so TCR beta chains associated with cytomegalovirus was given.

Regarding this clone: Its target is not known. One junction end disagrees with the germline gene, perhaps due to a read error.

The primer mix had 60 Vbeta and 13 Jbeta primers. Data came from immunoSEQ multiplex PCR; TCRdb stores just in-frame clones and leaves some out. The sample comprises about 190,000 clones, 65% to 85% of which are singletons, and around 1.6% rests with the top ten. CDR3 length: 13 amino acids. CDR1 is SEHNR, CDR2 FQNEAQ, per germline (reference sequence). The sample comprised PBMCs. The clonotype comes from a young woman in good health and CMV-seronegative. The rearrangement links TRBV7-9 to TRBJ2-7, with D perhaps matching TRBD2 (5 bases). The CDR3 reads CSSSFGSAYEQYF. In nucleotides, the CDR3 is TGTTCCAGCAGTTTTGGGAGCGCCTACGAGCAGTACTTC.